A few counts support the clone carrying this T cell receptor (beta chain). What it binds is not known. The data originate from a study of T cells in Graves' hyperthyroidism and ophthalmopathy. Study results and caveats: Prediction of ophthalmopathy progression came a median approximately 6.6 months pre-onset.

Clinical symptoms, serum thyroxine and TRAb, thyroid ultrasound and orbital computed tomography together formed the diagnostic basis. Amplification targeted TCR beta CDR3 regions from RNA transcripts. The TCR CDR3 first-round RT-PCR relied on the HTBI primer set. Each CDR3 protein gets one entry after TCRdb re-called the multiplex PCR reads with MiXCR. The sample comprises approximately 720,000 distinct CDR3 sequences, 18% of which are singletons, and 15% to 20% rests with the top ten. The CDR3 runs to 17 residues. Germline trimming cut 4 bases from V and 8 bases from J; bases unmatched to any gene: 14.

The source of this sequence is a woman aged 45-60 years with Graves' hyperthyroidism that later progressed to Graves' ophthalmopathy. The rearrangement links TRBV6-7 to TRBJ1-4, with TRBD1 matching 9 bases. TRBV6-7 is noted as an ORF with a role that remains uncertain. The sequenced sample consisted of blood. The CDR3 protein is CASSSYPRTGGEEKLFF. The CDR3 region has the DNA TGTGCCAGCAGTTCCTATCCTCGTACAGGGGGCGAAGAAAAACTGTTTTTT.